The rows below give T cell receptor beta chains drawn from one sample of a study of cytomegalovirus exposure and HLA in healthy donors. Sequencing used immunoSEQ multiplex PCR; TCRdb keeps in-frame clones, though not all of them. This sample yields 170,000 or so clones, of which approximately 84% are seen a single time; 3% to 3.5% belongs to the top ten. Sequenced sample: PBMCs. The receptor source for this set is a woman in her forties or fifties in good health and CMV-seropositive. The conserved cysteine and the conserved F or W are not part of the CDR3 here.

TRBV7-8	TRBJ2-7	ASSLRDRREQY
TRBV2	TRBJ2-1	ASSDVRLAGRDEQF
TRBV19	TRBJ1-1	ASRSQYLGSEAF
TRBV18	TRBJ2-7	ASRPLGGLNEQY
TRBV7-2	TRBJ2-5	ASSGRAFQETQY
TRBV11-2	TRBJ2-3	ASSLGTGIPC
TRBV9	TRBJ2-3	ASSAAGTGAMNTQY
TRBV6-1	TRBJ1-5	ASSEGAHLGSQPQH
TRBV19	TRBJ2-7	ASSWRGTGEQY
TRBV12-1	TRBJ1-1	ASSFQGAPTEAF
TRBV7-2	TRBJ1-1	ASSFRRGIFGGTEAF
TRBV11-3	TRBJ1-6	ASSLRRDRGPPYNSPLH
TRBV5-1	TRBJ2-7	ASRPGLRVATYEQY
TRBV10-3	TRBJ2-2	AISVRVPDTGELF
TRBV5-1	TRBJ1-2	ASRPVIGDYGYT
TRBV19	TRBJ1-2	ASSKAGGTGGYT
TRBV6-1	TRBJ2-3	ASSESTADTQY
TRBV5-5	TRBJ2-1	ASSLEAGGPYNEQF
TRBV5-1	TRBJ2-2	ASSLAKGDGELF
TRBV19	TRBJ1-5	ASMGTRGQGNQPQH
TRBV11-3	TRBJ2-2	ASSFRGHNTGELF
TRBV18	TRBJ1-3	ASAGQGNTIY
TRBV7-9	TRBJ1-1	ASSPRTGGVTEAF
TRBV4-2	TRBJ2-7	ASSQERQAGTSGRSHYEQY
TRBV6-5	TRBJ1-1	ASSYSQGLTEAF
TRBV10-3	TRBJ2-7	AIRGDTTYEQY
TRBV29-1	TRBJ2-7	SVGSRGPGDEQY
TRBV6-1	TRBJ1-6	ASSGWGQDSPLH
TRBV5-1	TRBJ2-3	ASSTGVVAGEDTQY
TRBV5-5	TRBJ1-1	ASSFEGGGDTEAF
TRBV7-2	TRBJ2-3	ASSFGAGHDTQY
TRBV11-2	TRBJ2-1	ASSRGSNNEQF
TRBV19	TRBJ2-7	ASSGTGQGDYEQY
TRBV2	TRBJ1-5	ASSGQFNQPQH
TRBV7-2	TRBJ2-7	ASGVFGQAFEQY
TRBV19	TRBJ1-2	ASREGQSYGYT
TRBV6-5	TRBJ1-5	ASRRQGVAQPQH
TRBV7-6	TRBJ1-1	ASSLGRDRTEAF
TRBV5-1	TRBJ2-5	ASSPRDRGQETQY
TRBV28	TRBJ1-2	ASSFRYQKEDYGYT
TRBV9	TRBJ2-1	ASSAGVGGYGEQF
TRBV11-3	TRBJ1-1	ASSLEGVGEAF